This TCR beta chain was identified in a study of control samples from healthy donors and cancer patients. Sequencing was performed with immunoSEQ multiplex PCR; in TCRdb, only in-frame clones are kept and a portion is missing. The data show about 410,000 clones, around 90% seen once. The CDR3 loop spans 16 amino acids. The J segment lost 0 bases and the V segment lost 4 bases, leaving 6 bases of the junction unmatched. In germline, CDR1 is SGHDT, CDR2 YYEEEE. This sequence joins TRBV5-6 and TRBJ1-5; TRBD1 aligns across 8 bases. The TCR comes from a man aged 35-49 years with head and neck cancer. Input material: PBMCs. This CDR3 is CASSTGTGYSNQPQHF. The CDR3, as DNA: TGTGCCAGCAGCACTGGGACAGGTTATAGCAATCAGCCCCAGCATTTT.